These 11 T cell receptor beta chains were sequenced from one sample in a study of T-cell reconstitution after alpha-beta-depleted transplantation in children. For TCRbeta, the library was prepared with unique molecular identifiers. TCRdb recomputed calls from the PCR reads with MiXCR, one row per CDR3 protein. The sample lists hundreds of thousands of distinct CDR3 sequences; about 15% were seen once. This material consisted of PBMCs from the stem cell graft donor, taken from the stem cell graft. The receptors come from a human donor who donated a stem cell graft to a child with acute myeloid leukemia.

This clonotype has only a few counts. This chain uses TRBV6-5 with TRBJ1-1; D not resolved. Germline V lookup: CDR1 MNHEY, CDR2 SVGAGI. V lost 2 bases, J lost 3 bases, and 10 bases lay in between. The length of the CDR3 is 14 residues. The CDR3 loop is CASSYTPTYTEAFF. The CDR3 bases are TGTGCCAGCAGTTACACCCCGACTTACACTGAAGCTTTCTTT.

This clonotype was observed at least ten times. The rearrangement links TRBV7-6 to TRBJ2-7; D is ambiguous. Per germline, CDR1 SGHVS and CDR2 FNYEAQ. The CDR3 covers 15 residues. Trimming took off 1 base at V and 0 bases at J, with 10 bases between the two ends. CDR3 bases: TGTGCCAGCAGCTTAGGCTCCGGCAGCTCCTACGAGCAGTACTTC. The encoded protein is CASSLGSGSSYEQYF.

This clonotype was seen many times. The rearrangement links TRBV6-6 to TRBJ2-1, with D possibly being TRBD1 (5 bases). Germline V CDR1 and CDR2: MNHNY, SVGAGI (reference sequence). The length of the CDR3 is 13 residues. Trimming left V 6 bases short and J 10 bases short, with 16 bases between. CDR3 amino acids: CASRRTQEREQFF. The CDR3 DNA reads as TGTGCCAGCAGGCGGACACAGGAAAGGGAGCAGTTCTTC.

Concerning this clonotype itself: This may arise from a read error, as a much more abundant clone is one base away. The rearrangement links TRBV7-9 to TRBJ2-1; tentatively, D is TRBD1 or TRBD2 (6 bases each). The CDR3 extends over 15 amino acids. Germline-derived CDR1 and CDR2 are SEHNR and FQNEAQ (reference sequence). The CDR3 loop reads CASSGPGATYNDQFF. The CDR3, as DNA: TGTGCCAGCAGCGGACCGGGGGCCACTTACAATGACCAGTTCTTC. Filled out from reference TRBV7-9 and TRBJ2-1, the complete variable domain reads DTGVSQNPRHKITKRGQNVTFRCDPISEHNRLYWYRQTLGQGPEFLTYFQNEAQLEKSRLLSDRFSAERPKGSFSTLEIQRTEQGDSAMYLCASSGPGATYNDQFFGPGTRLTVL.

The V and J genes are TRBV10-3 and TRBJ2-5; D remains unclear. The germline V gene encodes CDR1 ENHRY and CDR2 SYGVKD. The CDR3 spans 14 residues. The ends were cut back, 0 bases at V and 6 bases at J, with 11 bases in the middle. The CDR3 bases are TGTGCCATCAGTGAGTCGGAACTATCAAAGACCCAGTACTTC. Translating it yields CAISESELSKTQYF.

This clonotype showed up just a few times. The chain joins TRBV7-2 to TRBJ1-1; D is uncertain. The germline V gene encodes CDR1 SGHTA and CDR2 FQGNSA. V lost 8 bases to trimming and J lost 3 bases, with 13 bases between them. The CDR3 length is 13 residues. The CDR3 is CASPPRTHTEAFF. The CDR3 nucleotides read TGTGCCAGCCCCCCCCGCACCCACACTGAAGCTTTCTTT.

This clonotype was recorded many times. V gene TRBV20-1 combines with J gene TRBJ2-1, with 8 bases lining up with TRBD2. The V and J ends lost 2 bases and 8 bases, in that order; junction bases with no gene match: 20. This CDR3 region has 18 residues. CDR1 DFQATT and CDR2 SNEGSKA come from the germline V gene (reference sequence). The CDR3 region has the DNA TGCAGTGCTAGACCGGGGCGAGAGCGGGGGCACTCCGGGCATGAGCAGTTCTTC. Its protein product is CSARPGRERGHSGHEQFF.

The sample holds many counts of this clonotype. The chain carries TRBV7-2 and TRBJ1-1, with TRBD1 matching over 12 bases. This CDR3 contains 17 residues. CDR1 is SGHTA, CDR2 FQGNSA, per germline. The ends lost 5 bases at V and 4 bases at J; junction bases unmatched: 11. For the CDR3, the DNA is TGTGCCAGCAGCACCCGCGGGACAGGGGGCGCGAGCACTGAAGCTTTCTTT. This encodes CASSTRGTGGASTEAFF.

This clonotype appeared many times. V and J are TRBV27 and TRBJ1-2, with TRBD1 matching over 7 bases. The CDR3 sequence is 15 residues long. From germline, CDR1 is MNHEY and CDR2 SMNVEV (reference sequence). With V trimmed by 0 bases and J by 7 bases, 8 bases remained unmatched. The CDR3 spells CASSLSTGNIGGYTF. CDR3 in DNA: TGTGCCAGCAGTTTATCGACAGGGAACATCGGTGGCTACACCTTC.

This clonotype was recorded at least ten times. In DNA, the CDR3 is TGCAGTGCTAGAGATGCGGGACAGGGGAAGGGCGAGCAGTACGTC. This codes for CSARDAGQGKGEQYV. The gene calls are TRBV20-1 and TRBJ2-7, with 10 positions matching TRBD1. J was trimmed by 6 bases and V by 0 bases; bases with no gene match: 8. Germline assignment: CDR1 DFQATT and CDR2 SNEGSKA (reference sequence). The CDR3 is made up of 15 amino acids.

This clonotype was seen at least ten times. The CDR3 DNA reads TGTGCCAGCAGCCAAACAAGAAACTATGGCTACACCTTC. Encoded protein: CASSQTRNYGYTF. This chain connects TRBV14 to TRBJ1-2; D is uncertain. CDR3 length: 13 residues. V was clipped by 2 bases and J by 2 bases, with 6 bases between them. CDR1 is SGHDN and CDR2 is FVKESK in the germline V gene.